The present T cell receptor (beta chain) was sequenced within a study of vaccination effects on CD4 cells after COVID-19. Study context: The post-vaccine samples were taken, at the median, 72 days after the second dose. Whole-study findings and limits: Convalescent patients in the study were few, and early post-infection timepoints were absent.

Under the ViraFEST assay, PBMC were stimulated with viral peptide pools so that antigen-specific CD4+ T cells expanded. Sequencing was performed afterwards. With 9 to 11 days of culture completed, CD4+ T cells were isolated. Participants received two doses of either the BNT162b2 or mRNA-1273 vaccine. Every well housed two million PBMC, which grew in culture alongside 10 IU/ml IL-2 and about 10 ug/ml peptides. Germline V CDR1 and CDR2: LGHDT, YNNKEL (reference sequence). The CDR3 spans 14 residues. With 4 bases removed from V and 3 bases from J, the gap between germline ends came to 12 bases. The repertoire was sequenced with immunoSEQ multiplex PCR; TCRdb's copy has only in-frame clones and lacks some. The sample includes 70,000 to 85,000 clones, about 81% of them seen just once. As concerns this clone: As yet, its antigen is unknown.

This sequence was found in a human donor who received a COVID-19 vaccine. This material consisted of CD4+ T cells from PBMCs cultured with HCoV-229E spike peptides, taken after COVID-19 vaccination. The chain joins TRBV3-1 (or the pseudogene TRBV3-2) to TRBJ1-1; D might be TRBD1 (5 bases). CDR3 bases: TGTGCCAGCAGCCGGGGGGGAGGGTACACTGAAGCTTTCTTT. The encoded protein is CASSRGGGYTEAFF.